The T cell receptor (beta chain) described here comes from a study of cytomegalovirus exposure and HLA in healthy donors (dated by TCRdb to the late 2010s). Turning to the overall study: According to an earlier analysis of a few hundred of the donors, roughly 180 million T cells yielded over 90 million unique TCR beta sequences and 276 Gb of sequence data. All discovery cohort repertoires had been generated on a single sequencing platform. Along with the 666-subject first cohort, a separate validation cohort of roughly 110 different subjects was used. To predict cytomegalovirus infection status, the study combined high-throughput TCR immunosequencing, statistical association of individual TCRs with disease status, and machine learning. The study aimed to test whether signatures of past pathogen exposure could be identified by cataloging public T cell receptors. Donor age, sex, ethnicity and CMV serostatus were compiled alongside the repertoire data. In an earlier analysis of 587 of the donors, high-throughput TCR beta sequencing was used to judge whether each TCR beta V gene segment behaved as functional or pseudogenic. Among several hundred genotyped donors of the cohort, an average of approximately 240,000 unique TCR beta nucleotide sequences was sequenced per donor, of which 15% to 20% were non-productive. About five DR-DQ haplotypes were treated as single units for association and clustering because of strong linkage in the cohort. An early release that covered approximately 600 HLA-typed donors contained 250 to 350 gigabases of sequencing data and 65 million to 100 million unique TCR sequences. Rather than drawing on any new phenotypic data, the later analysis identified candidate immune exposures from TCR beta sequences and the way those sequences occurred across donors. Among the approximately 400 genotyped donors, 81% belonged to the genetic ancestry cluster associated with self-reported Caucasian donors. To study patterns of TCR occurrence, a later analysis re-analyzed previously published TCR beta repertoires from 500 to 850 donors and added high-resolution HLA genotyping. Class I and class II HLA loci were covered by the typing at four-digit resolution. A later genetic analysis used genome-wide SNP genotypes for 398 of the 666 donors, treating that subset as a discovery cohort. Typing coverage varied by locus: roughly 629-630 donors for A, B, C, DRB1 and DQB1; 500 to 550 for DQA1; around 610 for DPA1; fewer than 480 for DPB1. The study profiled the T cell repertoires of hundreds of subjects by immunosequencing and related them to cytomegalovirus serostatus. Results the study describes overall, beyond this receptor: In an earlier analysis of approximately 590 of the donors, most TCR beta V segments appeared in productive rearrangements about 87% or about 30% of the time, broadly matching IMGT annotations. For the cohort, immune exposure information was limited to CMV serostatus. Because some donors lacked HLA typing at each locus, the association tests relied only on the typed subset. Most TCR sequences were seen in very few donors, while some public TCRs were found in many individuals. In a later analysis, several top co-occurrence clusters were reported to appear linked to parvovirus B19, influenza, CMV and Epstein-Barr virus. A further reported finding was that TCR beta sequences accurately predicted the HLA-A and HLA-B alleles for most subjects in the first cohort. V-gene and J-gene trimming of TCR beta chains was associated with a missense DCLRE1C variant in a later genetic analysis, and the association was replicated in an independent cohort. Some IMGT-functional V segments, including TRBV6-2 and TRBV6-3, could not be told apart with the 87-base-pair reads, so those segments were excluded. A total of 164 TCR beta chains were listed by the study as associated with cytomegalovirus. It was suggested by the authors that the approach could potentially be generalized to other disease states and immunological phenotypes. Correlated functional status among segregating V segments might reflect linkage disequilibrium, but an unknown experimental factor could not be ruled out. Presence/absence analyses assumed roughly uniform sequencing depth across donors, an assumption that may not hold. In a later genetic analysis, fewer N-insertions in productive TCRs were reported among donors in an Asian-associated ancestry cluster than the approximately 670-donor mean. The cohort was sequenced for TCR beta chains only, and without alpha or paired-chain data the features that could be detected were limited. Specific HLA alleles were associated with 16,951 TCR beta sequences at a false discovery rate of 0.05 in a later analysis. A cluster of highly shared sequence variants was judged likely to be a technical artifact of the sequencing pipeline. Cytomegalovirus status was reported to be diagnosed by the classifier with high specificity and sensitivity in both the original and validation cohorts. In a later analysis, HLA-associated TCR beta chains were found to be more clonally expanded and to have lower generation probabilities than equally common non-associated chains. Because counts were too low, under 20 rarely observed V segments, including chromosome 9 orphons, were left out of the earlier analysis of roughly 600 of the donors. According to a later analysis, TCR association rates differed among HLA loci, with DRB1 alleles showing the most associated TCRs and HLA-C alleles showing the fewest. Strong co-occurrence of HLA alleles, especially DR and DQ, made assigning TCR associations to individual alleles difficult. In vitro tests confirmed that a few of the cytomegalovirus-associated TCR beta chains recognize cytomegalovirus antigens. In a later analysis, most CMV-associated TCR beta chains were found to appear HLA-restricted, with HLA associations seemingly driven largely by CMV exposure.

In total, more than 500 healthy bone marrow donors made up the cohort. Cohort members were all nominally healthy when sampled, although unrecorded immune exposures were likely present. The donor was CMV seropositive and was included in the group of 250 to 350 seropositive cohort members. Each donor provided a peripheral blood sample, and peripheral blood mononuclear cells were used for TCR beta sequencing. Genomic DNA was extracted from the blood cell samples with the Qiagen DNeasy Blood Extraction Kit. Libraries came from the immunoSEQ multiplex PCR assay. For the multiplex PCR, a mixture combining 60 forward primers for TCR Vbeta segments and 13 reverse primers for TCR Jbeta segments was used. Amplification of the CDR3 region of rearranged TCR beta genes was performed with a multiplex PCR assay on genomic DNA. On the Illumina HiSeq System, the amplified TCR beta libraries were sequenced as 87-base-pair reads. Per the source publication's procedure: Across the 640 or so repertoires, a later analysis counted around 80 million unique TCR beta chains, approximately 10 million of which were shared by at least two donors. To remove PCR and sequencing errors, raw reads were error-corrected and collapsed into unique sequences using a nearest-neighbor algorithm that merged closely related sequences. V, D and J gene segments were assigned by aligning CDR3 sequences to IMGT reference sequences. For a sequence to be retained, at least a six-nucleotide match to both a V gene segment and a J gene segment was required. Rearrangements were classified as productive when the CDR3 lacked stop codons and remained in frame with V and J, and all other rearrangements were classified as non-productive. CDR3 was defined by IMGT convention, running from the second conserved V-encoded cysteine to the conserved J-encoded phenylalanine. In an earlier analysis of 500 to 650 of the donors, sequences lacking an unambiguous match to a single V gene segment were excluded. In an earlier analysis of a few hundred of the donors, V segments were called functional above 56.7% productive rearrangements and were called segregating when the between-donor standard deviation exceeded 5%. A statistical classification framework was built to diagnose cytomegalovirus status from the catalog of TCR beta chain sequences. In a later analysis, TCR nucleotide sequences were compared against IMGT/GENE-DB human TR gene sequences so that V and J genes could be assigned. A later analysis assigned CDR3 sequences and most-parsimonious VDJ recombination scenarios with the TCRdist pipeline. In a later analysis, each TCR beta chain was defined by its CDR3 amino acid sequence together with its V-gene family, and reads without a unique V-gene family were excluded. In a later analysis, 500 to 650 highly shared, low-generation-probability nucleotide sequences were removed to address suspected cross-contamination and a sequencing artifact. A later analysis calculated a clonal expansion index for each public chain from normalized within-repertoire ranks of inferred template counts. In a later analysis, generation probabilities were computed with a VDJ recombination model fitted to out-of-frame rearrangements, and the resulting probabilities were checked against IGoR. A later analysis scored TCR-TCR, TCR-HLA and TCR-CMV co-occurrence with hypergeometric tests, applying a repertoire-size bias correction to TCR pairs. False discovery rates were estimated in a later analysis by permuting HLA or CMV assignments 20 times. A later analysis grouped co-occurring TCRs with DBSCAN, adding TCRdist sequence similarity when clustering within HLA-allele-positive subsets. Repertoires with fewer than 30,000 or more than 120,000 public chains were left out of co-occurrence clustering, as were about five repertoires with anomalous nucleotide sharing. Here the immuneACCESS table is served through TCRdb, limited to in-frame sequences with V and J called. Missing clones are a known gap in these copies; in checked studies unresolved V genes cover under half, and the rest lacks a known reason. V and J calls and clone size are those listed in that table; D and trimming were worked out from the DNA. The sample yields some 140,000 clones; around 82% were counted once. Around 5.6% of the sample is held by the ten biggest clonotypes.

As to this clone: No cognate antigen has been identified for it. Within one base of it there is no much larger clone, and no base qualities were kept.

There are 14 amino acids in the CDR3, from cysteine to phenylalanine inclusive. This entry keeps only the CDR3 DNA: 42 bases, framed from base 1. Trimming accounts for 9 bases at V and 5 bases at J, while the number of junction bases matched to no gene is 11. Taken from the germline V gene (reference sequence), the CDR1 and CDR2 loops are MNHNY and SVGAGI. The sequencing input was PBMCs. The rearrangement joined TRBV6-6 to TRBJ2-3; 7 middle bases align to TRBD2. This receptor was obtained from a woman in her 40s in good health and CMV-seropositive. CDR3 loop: CASKAGGGGDTQYF. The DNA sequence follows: TGTGCCAGTAAAGCGGGCGGCGGGGGAGATACGCAGTATTTT.